The 12 T cell receptor beta chains below come from one sample, sequenced in a study of T cells in tuberculosis. Assay used: immunoSEQ multiplex PCR; TCRdb lists only in-frame clones, some missing. Altogether more than 35,000 clones are present, roughly 96% being singletons, with the ten largest covering roughly 7%. Sequenced material: PBMCs. These receptors all stem from a donor aged 5 to 30 with latent tuberculosis or without tuberculosis infection.

The chain employs TRBV10-3 and TRBJ2-3; possible D gene TRBD2, 6 bases. Trimming left V 3 bases short and J 4 bases short, with 11 bases between. This CDR3 region has 14 residues. Germline-derived CDR1 and CDR2 are ENHRY and SYGVKD. This CDR3 reads CAISELRGSDTQYF. In DNA form, the CDR3 reads TGTGCCATCAGTGAATTACGGGGGTCAGATACGCAGTATTTT.

The chain employs TRBV7-2 and TRBJ2-2; TRBD1 matches at 7 bases. V shed 3 bases and J 4 bases; nucleotides not matched to a gene: 8. This CDR3 comprises 16 residues. Germline values: CDR1 SGHTA, CDR2 FQGNSA. The CDR3 sequence is CASSFTQGLGTGELFF. The CDR3 DNA is TGTGCCAGCAGCTTTACACAGGGGTTGGGCACCGGGGAGCTGTTTTTT.

CDR3 bases: TGTGCCTGGAGTAAGGGGGCGAAGACTGAAGCTTTCTTT. Its protein product is CAWSKGAKTEAFF. The chain combines TRBV30 with TRBJ1-1, with 7 bases lining up with TRBD1. After removal of 2 bases from V and 5 bases from J, the junction contained 5 bases not matched to a gene. Per the germline V gene, CDR1 is GTSNPN and CDR2 is SVGIG (reference sequence). The CDR3 has 13 residues.

This clone was picked up one time. The V and J genes are TRBV5-4 and TRBJ2-4; tentative D call: TRBD1 (6 bases). V dropped 4 bases and J dropped 1 base, with 9 bases sitting between them. The CDR3 is 14 amino acids. The germline V gene has CDR1 SGHNT and CDR2 YYREEE (reference sequence). CDR3 sequence reads: CASSLQGAKNIQYF. CDR3 coding DNA: TGTGCCAGCAGCCTCCAGGGGGCCAAAAACATTCAGTACTTC. Together with reference TRBV5-4 and TRBJ2-4, the CDR3 gives the full variable domain: ETGVTQSPTHLIKTRGQQVTLRCSSQSGHNTVSWYQQALGQGPQFIFQYYREEENGRGNFPPRFSGLQFPNYSSELNVNALELDDSALYLCASSLQGAKNIQYFGAGTRLSVL.

The genes are TRBV9 and TRBJ2-7, with D perhaps matching TRBD2 (6 bases). With 0 bases removed from V and 3 bases from J, the gap between germline ends came to 13 bases. This CDR3 is built from 15 residues. Looked up from germline, CDR1 is SGDLS and CDR2 is YYNGEE. The CDR3 DNA reads as TGTGCCAGCAGCGTAGTTGGGGGGTTTGTCTACGAGCAGTACTTC. It encodes CASSVVGGFVYEQYF.

This chain uses TRBV30 with TRBJ1-6; TRBD1 matches 11 bases. Germline trimming cut 2 bases from V and 10 bases from J; bases unmatched to any gene: 16. The germline CDR1 and CDR2 sequences are GTSNPN and SVGIG (reference sequence). This CDR3 has 18 amino acids. The CDR3 nucleotides are TGTGCCTGGAGTCCCCGGTCCGGGACAGGGGGTCGGGGATCACCCCTCCACTTT. This translates into CAWSPRSGTGGRGSPLHF.

The rearrangement links TRBV7-8 to TRBJ2-3; TRBD2 agrees at 8 bases. V dropped 2 bases and J dropped 0; count of bases not matched to a gene: 7. CDR1 is SGHVS, CDR2 FQNEAQ, per germline. This CDR3 spans 17 amino acids. CDR3 sequence (DNA): TGTGCCAGCAGCTTACGGTTTACGGGAGGGAGCACAGATACGCAGTATTTT. Translating it yields CASSLRFTGGSTDTQYF.

This rearrangement joins TRBV29-1 to TRBJ2-2; no definite D call. Germline assignment: CDR1 SQVTM and CDR2 ANQGSEA. The CDR3 totals 12 residues. The germline V and J ends were trimmed by 4 bases and 4 bases, with 7 bases remaining between them. CDR3 in DNA: TGCAGCGTTGCCTTCGGCACCGGGGAGCTGTTTTTT. This gives the protein CSVAFGTGELFF.

The chain joins TRBV19 to TRBJ2-1; D perhaps matches TRBD2 (6 bases). V was cut by 7 bases and J by 3 bases, with 19 bases left in between. CDR3 length: 16 residues. Germline values: CDR1 LNHDA, CDR2 SQIVND (reference sequence). CDR3 protein: CASNQPGLYIYNEQFF. The CDR3 nucleotides are TGTGCCAGTAACCAGCCGGGACTCTATATCTACAATGAGCAGTTCTTC. Full variable domain (missing parts from reference TRBV19 and TRBJ2-1): DGGITQSPKYLFRKEGQNVTLSCEQNLNHDAMYWYRQDPGQGLRLIYYSQIVNDFQKGDIAEGYSVSREKKESFPLTVTSAQKNPTAFYLCASNQPGLYIYNEQFFGPGTRLTVL.

This clone turned up a few times. The V gene is TRBV2, the J gene TRBJ1-2, with a tentative D call TRBD1 (5 bases). Germline CDR1 is SNHLY and CDR2 is FYNNEI. CDR3 length equals 11 residues. Trimming stripped 8 bases from V and 7 bases from J, with 11 bases between. CDR3 coding DNA: TGTGCCAGCGGCGGGACGCCTGGCTACACCTTC. Translation: CASGGTPGYTF.

The chain couples TRBV7-9 to TRBJ2-1; the D gene is possibly TRBD1 (6 bases). Trimming took off 5 bases at V and 8 bases at J, with 22 bases between the two ends. In germline, CDR1 is SEHNR, CDR2 FQNEAQ (reference sequence). The CDR3 is 16 amino acids. The CDR3 nucleotides are TGTGCCAGCAGCGACCCCATGACAGGTGAGGGCGATGAGCAGTTCTTC. Translating it yields CASSDPMTGEGDEQFF.

The chain couples TRBV7-2 to TRBJ2-1, with TRBD2 matching over 7 bases. With V trimmed by 6 bases and J by 3 bases, 5 bases remained unmatched. The CDR3 is made up of 14 amino acids. Looked up from germline, CDR1 is SGHTA and CDR2 is FQGNSA. CDR3 sequence reads: CASSPQRDYNEQFF. Here the CDR3 DNA reads TGTGCCAGCAGTCCCCAGCGGGACTACAATGAGCAGTTCTTC.